The clone carrying this T cell receptor (beta chain) was seen more than once but under ten times. The antigen remains unidentified. Sampling consisted of one heparinised blood draw per donor, averaging around 100 mL. By way of CD45RO/CCR7/CD25/CD127/CD95/CD27, the CD4+ regulatory, stem cell-like memory, central memory and naive cells were sorted. The entry originates in a study of beta chain features in type 1 diabetes. The CDR3 runs to 13 residues. The V end was cut by 4 bases, the J end by 3 bases, with 7 bases between. Germline assignment: CDR1 WSHSY and CDR2 SAAADI. Study-level points and caveats: A definitive answer on HLA type influencing TCRB rearrangement was not reached here. In every one of the four CD4+ subsets, TCRB CDR3s were moderately but significantly shorter in Type 1 diabetes patients. Patients with type 1 diabetes showed fewer VDJ junction insertions and more deletions.

The study reverse transcribed the entire isolated RNA, so it sequenced expressed TCRB transcripts. Profiling relied on immunoSEQ multiplex PCR, and the TCRdb table lists in-frame clones only, not all of them. The sample carries approximately 600,000 clones, around 12% recorded once. The TCR was taken from a man aged 25 to 45 with type 1 diabetes. V is TRBV10-2 and J is TRBJ1-5; a weak D match, TRBD1 (5 bases). Material for sequencing was naive CD4+ T cells from blood. In DNA, the CDR3 is TGCGCCAGCAGTGGGGGCTTCAATCAGCCCCAGCATTTT. Residues: CASSGGFNQPQHF.